The 31 T cell receptor beta chains given below trace back to one sample, sequenced in a study of T-cell reconstitution after alpha-beta-depleted transplantation in children. Unique molecular identifiers were used in preparing the TCRbeta library. Each CDR3 protein is one row after TCRdb ran MiXCR on the PCR reads. The sample lists some 520,000 distinct CDR3 sequences, around a third occurring once. Specimen: PBMCs from the stem cell graft donor, collected from the stem cell graft. Receptor source: a human donor who donated a stem cell graft to a child with aplastic anemia.

This clonotype turned up a few times. CDR3 region: CASSPIRELYGYTF. The CDR3 nucleotides read TGTGCCAGCTCACCAATCCGGGAGCTCTATGGCTACACCTTC. The gene calls are TRBV18 and TRBJ1-2, with D hard to call. V was pared by 2 bases and J by 4 bases, with 11 bases between. CDR1 and CDR2 from the germline V gene are KGHSH and LQKENI. The length of the CDR3 is 14 residues.

This sequence joins TRBV7-8 and TRBJ2-5, with 7 positions matching TRBD2. CDR1 and CDR2 from the germline V gene are SGHVS and FQNEAQ. There are 12 residues in the CDR3. The CDR3 loop is CGSGEGRQTQYF. As DNA, the CDR3 is TGTGGAAGCGGGGAAGGGAGGCAGACCCAGTACTTC.

The CDR3 sequence is CASSSASLPFEQYF. CDR3 sequence (DNA): TGTGCCAGCAGTTCGGCGAGCCTTCCGTTCGAGCAGTACTTC. The chain links TRBV27 to TRBJ2-7; D not resolved. V gave up 4 bases and J gave up 6 bases, with 16 bases separating them. Germline CDR1 is MNHEY and CDR2 is SMNVEV (reference sequence). The CDR3 is 14 residues long.

The J gene is TRBJ1-3, the V gene TRBV30; D gene ambiguous. The germline V gene has CDR1 GTSNPN and CDR2 SVGIG (reference sequence). The germline V and J ends were trimmed by 0 bases and 0 bases, with 9 bases remaining between them. The CDR3 has 15 amino acids. CDR3 DNA sequence: TGTGCCTGGAGTGTCGGTAGGAGCTCTGGAAACACCATATATTTT. Translated: CAWSVGRSSGNTIYF.

This clonotype was observed a few times. The rearrangement links TRBV7-9 to TRBJ2-1; no firm D call. CDR1 SEHNR and CDR2 FQNEAQ come from the germline V gene (reference sequence). V gave up 5 bases and J gave up 7 bases, with 9 bases separating them. The CDR3 runs 12 residues. Here the CDR3 reads CASSPALNEQFF. The CDR3 region has the DNA TGTGCCAGCAGCCCCGCCTTAAATGAGCAGTTCTTC.

V gene TRBV30 combines with J gene TRBJ2-5; D possibly matches TRBD1 or TRBD2 (7 bases each). Germline V CDR1 and CDR2: GTSNPN, SVGIG (reference sequence). V lost 0 bases and J 7 bases, leaving 21 bases between the germline ends. CDR3 length: 16 residues. The CDR3 sequence is CAWSVLAGGSGGTQYF. The CDR3 DNA reads TGTGCCTGGAGTGTACTGGCAGGGGGTTCGGGGGGGACCCAGTACTTC.

On this clonotype itself: Sequence at one end of the junction differs from germline and may be a read error. This rearrangement joins TRBV29-1 to TRBJ2-2, with TRBD2 identical over 8 bases. The CDR3 runs 12 residues. The germline V gene encodes CDR1 SQVTM and CDR2 ANQGSEA. Written as DNA, the CDR3 is TGCAGCGCCGGACTAGCATCCGGGGAGGTGTTTTTT. Protein product: CSAGLASGEVFF.

The chain employs TRBV29-1 and TRBJ2-7; TRBD1 agrees at 9 bases. CDR3 length equals 15 residues. Germline-derived CDR1 and CDR2 are SQVTM and ANQGSEA. V lost 3 bases to trimming and J lost 0 bases; unmatched junction nucleotides: 6. As DNA, the CDR3 is TGCAGCGTTGAGGGGGACAGGGCATCCTCCTACGAGCAGTACTTC. Translation gives CSVEGDRASSYEQYF.

There are a few counts of this clonotype. The chain joins TRBV5-1 to TRBJ1-5, with a tentative D call TRBD1 (5 bases). The CDR3 loop spans 17 amino acids. The ends were cut back, 4 bases at V and 0 bases at J, with 17 bases in the middle. Germline V gives CDR1 SGHRS, CDR2 YFSETQ. CDR3 sequence reads: CASSEGPWGDSNQPQHF. As DNA, the CDR3 is TGCGCCAGCAGCGAGGGACCTTGGGGGGATAGCAATCAGCCCCAGCATTTT.

This chain joins TRBV5-6 and TRBJ1-2; TRBD1 agrees at 9 bases. CDR3 size: 15 residues. With V trimmed by 2 bases and J by 7 bases, 9 bases remained unmatched. Germline CDR1 is SGHDT and CDR2 is YYEEEE. Here the CDR3 DNA reads TGTGCCAGCAGCTTTTTAATGCTGGGACAGGGTGGCTACACCTTC. Residues: CASSFLMLGQGGYTF. The whole variable domain, remainder taken from reference TRBV5-6 and TRBJ1-2, is DAGVTQSPTHLIKTRGQQVTLRCSPKSGHDTVSWYQQALGQGPQFIFQYYEEEERQRGNFPDRFSGHQFPNYSSELNVNALLLGDSALYLCASSFLMLGQGGYTFGSGTRLTVV.

This chain uses TRBV28 with TRBJ1-6; D gene unclear. The CDR3 loop spans 18 amino acids. The germline gives CDR1 MDHEN, CDR2 SYDVKM. V was cut by 3 bases and J by 0 bases, with 15 bases left in between. This chain's CDR3 is CASSLSLGGSSYNSPLHF. CDR3 in DNA: TGTGCCAGCAGTTTGTCGCTGGGAGGGAGCTCCTATAATTCACCCCTCCACTTT.

This clonotype has a handful of counts. The chain links TRBV7-8 to TRBJ1-1; D unclear. The CDR3 loop spans 15 amino acids. The germline V gene encodes CDR1 SGHVS and CDR2 FQNEAQ. Trimming left V 3 bases short and J 10 bases short, with 21 bases between. CDR3 sequence (DNA): TGTGCCAGCAGCTTCTCGATCGGCGGGCGGAGGAGAGCTTTCTTT. Translation: CASSFSIGGRRRAFF. The entire variable domain, with the rest obtained from reference TRBV7-8 and TRBJ1-1, is as follows: GAGVSQSPRYKVAKRGQDVALRCDPISGHVSLFWYQQALGQGPEFLTYFQNEAQLDKSGLPSDRFFAERPEGSVSTLKIQRTQQEDSAVYLCASSFSIGGRRRAFFGQGTRLTVV.

This clonotype was recorded a few times. V and J are TRBV6-1 and TRBJ2-1; TRBD2 matches 10 bases. CDR1 MNHNS and CDR2 SASEGT come from the germline V gene. The CDR3 has 14 residues. V lost 8 bases and J lost 8; bases outside the gene matches: 9. CDR3 sequence (DNA): TGTGCCAGCCATCCTAGCGGGAGAGTCCATGAGCAGTTCTTC. It specifies CASHPSGRVHEQFF.

The V gene is TRBV20-1, the J gene TRBJ2-7; weak D call: TRBD1 (5 bases). Trimming removed 0 bases from V and 3 bases from J, with 12 bases in between. CDR1 is DFQATT, CDR2 SNEGSKA, per germline (reference sequence). The CDR3 is 14 amino acids. The CDR3: CSARDQGRLYEQYF. CDR3 nucleotide sequence: TGCAGTGCTAGAGATCAGGGCAGGCTCTACGAGCAGTACTTC.

In its sample, this clonotype was seen a few times. The V gene is TRBV7-2, the J gene TRBJ2-7, with 7 bases lining up with TRBD1. The CDR3 sequence is 13 residues long. Per the germline V gene, CDR1 is SGHTA and CDR2 is FQGNSA. J lost 4 bases, V lost 5 bases, and 5 bases had no gene match. CDR3 DNA sequence: TGTGCCAGCAGCACGACAGGGAAGTACGAGCAGTACTTC. Encoded protein: CASSTTGKYEQYF.

The chain employs TRBV9 and TRBJ2-2; D not resolved. Trimming removed 1 base from V and 4 bases from J, with 11 bases in between. There are 15 residues in the CDR3. CDR1 is SGDLS and CDR2 is YYNGEE in the germline V gene. CDR3 protein: CASSVSEQSTGELFF. CDR3 sequence (DNA): TGTGCCAGCAGCGTAAGTGAACAAAGCACCGGGGAGCTGTTTTTT.

The table lists this clonotype with a few counts. This chain uses TRBV20-1 with TRBJ2-5; tentatively, D is TRBD1 (6 bases). The CDR3 covers 15 residues. CDR1 DFQATT and CDR2 SNEGSKA come from the germline V gene (reference sequence). Between the trimmed V and J ends, which lost 4 bases and 1 base, there was a span of 16 bases. The CDR3 sequence is CSAKSSGDIQETQYF. The CDR3 nucleotides read TGCAGTGCTAAATCGTCCGGGGACATCCAAGAGACCCAGTACTTC.

This clonotype was found a few times. The CDR3 bases are TGTGCCGGGTCCTCCTACGAGCAGTACGTC. Protein sequence: CAGSSYEQYV. The chain employs TRBV25-1 and TRBJ2-7; no reliable D call. Germline V gene lookup returns CDR1 MGHDK and CDR2 SYGVNS. Trimming took 11 bases from V and 0 from J, leaving 5 bases between them. The CDR3 is 10 residues long.

The chain carries TRBV6-2 or TRBV6-3 and TRBJ1-5, with a possible D match to TRBD1 (6 bases). Germline-derived CDR1 and CDR2 are MNHEY and SVGEGT. CDR3 length equals 18 residues. V was clipped by 6 bases and J by 0 bases, with 21 bases between them. The CDR3 bases are TGTGCCAGCAGCCGATCCACTTGGACAGCTCATAGCAATCAGCCCCAGCATTTT. This gives the protein CASSRSTWTAHSNQPQHF.

V usage is TRBV18 and J usage is TRBJ2-7; 9 bases are a match to TRBD1. Germline assignment: CDR1 KGHSH and CDR2 LQKENI. The junction had 2 bases not matched to a gene; V was cut back by 3 bases and J by 2 bases. The CDR3 contains 14 residues. The CDR3 region has the DNA TGTGCCAGCTCACCCAGGACAGGGGCCTACGAGCAGTACTTC. It is translated as CASSPRTGAYEQYF.

The CDR3 sequence: CASSYEAGRGQFF. In nucleotides, the CDR3 is TGTGCCAGCAGCTATGAAGCAGGGAGAGGGCAGTTCTTC. The V and J genes are TRBV11-2 and TRBJ2-1; possibly TRBD1 or TRBD2 for D (5 bases each). CDR1 is SGHAT and CDR2 is FQNNGV in the germline V gene. Trimming removed 4 bases from V and 12 bases from J, with 16 bases in between. The CDR3 loop spans 13 amino acids.

This chain links TRBV25-1 with TRBJ1-4; D possibly corresponds to TRBD1 (5 bases). Trimming pared 2 bases from V and 8 bases from J, leaving 12 bases between. CDR3 length: 14 residues. CDR1 and CDR2 from the germline V gene are MGHDK and SYGVNS. The DNA of the CDR3 is TGTGCCAGCAGTGAAGGAGGGGCATACGAAAAACTGTTTTTT. Protein product: CASSEGGAYEKLFF.

For the CDR3, the DNA is TGCAGTGCTAGAGATCTCCCTAACGGCTACACCTTC. It specifies CSARDLPNGYTF. The rearrangement joins TRBV20-1 to TRBJ1-2, with D unclear. Trimming took off 0 bases at V and 8 bases at J, with 10 bases between the two ends. The CDR3 spans 12 residues. Germline assignment: CDR1 DFQATT and CDR2 SNEGSKA (reference sequence).

V is TRBV7-2 and J is TRBJ2-3; 9 bases fit TRBD2. Germline-derived CDR1 and CDR2 are SGHTA and FQGNSA. The CDR3 has 16 residues. V shed 5 bases and J 2 bases; nucleotides not matched to a gene: 8. The CDR3 region is CASSPSGGRVTDTQYF. As DNA, the CDR3 is TGTGCCAGCAGCCCCTCCGGCGGGAGGGTCACAGATACGCAGTATTTT.

The chain recombines TRBV20-1 with TRBJ2-7, with TRBD2 matching over 12 bases. V lost 5 bases and J lost 7; bases outside the gene matches: 18. The germline V gene has CDR1 DFQATT and CDR2 SNEGSKA (reference sequence). CDR3 length: 17 amino acids. CDR3 sequence reads: CSADLLKTSGRSREQYF. In DNA form, the CDR3 reads TGCAGTGCTGACCTTCTTAAGACTAGCGGGAGATCGAGGGAGCAGTACTTC.

This clonotype was observed a few times. V and J are TRBV20-1 and TRBJ1-6, with a possible D match to TRBD1 (5 bases). V gave up 5 bases and J gave up 9 bases, with 20 bases separating them. Germline CDR1 and CDR2: DFQATT and SNEGSKA (reference sequence). This CDR3 is 15 amino acids long. In DNA form, the CDR3 reads TGCAGTGCTCGCGGGGGGGTCTATCTAGCTTCACCCCTCCACTTT. Amino acid sequence: CSARGGVYLASPLHF.

This clonotype was detected a few times. The chain recombines TRBV30 with TRBJ1-1, with 7 bases matching TRBD1. The CDR3 extends over 13 amino acids. V was pared by 0 bases and J by 6 bases, with 4 bases of the junction left unmatched. Germline V gene data show CDR1 as GTSNPN and CDR2 as SVGIG (reference sequence). CDR3 in amino acids: CAWSVGGGPEAFF. The CDR3, as DNA: TGTGCCTGGAGTGTTGGAGGGGGCCCTGAAGCTTTCTTT.

The rearrangement links TRBV7-6 to TRBJ2-1; TRBD1 agrees at 11 bases. Germline CDR1 SGHVS, CDR2 FNYEAQ. Trimming cost V 0 bases and J 6 bases; bases outside gene matches: 4. The CDR3 length is 16 residues. The CDR3 nucleotides read TGTGCCAGCAGCTTAGCGGGACAGGGGGTCGGCAATGAGCAGTTCTTC. Translating it yields CASSLAGQGVGNEQFF.

The chain combines TRBV20-1 with TRBJ1-4; 9 bases align to TRBD1. The CDR3 extends over 14 amino acids. Germline CDR1 and CDR2: DFQATT and SNEGSKA (reference sequence). Germline trimming cut 3 bases from V and 6 bases from J; bases unmatched to any gene: 5. The CDR3 sequence is CSARRQGVDEKLFF. In nucleotides, the CDR3 is TGCAGTGCTAGGAGACAGGGGGTAGATGAAAAACTGTTTTTT.

This clonotype was found many times. The chain uses TRBV6-5 and TRBJ2-3; D is uncertain. In germline, CDR1 is MNHEY, CDR2 SVGAGI. Trimming took off 4 bases at V and 2 bases at J, with 10 bases between the two ends. This CDR3 region has 14 residues. The CDR3 loop is CASSFPDATDTQYF. The CDR3 DNA reads as TGTGCCAGCAGTTTCCCGGACGCCACAGATACGCAGTATTTT.

The chain uses TRBV29-1 and TRBJ1-1, with D uncertain. Germline values: CDR1 SQVTM, CDR2 ANQGSEA. With 6 bases removed from V and 4 bases from J, the gap between germline ends came to 12 bases. This CDR3 has 12 amino acids. The CDR3 protein is CSVAKGSTEAFF. The CDR3 coding sequence is TGCAGCGTGGCGAAGGGTTCCACTGAAGCTTTCTTT.